This T cell receptor (beta chain) was profiled in a study of cytomegalovirus exposure and HLA in healthy donors (dated 2017 in TCRdb). The study in broad terms: An earlier analysis of some 600 of the donors reported 276 Gb of sequence data and 95 million to 120 million unique TCR beta sequences obtained from about 200 million T cells. About 280 gigabases of sequencing data and roughly 80 million unique TCR sequences made up an early release that covered nearly 650 HLA-typed donors. The genetic ancestry cluster associated with self-reported Caucasian donors included about four fifths of the roughly 390 genotyped donors. The study aimed to test whether signatures of past pathogen exposure could be identified by cataloging public T cell receptors. Using immunosequencing, the study profiled T cell repertoires from around 670 subjects and related those repertoires to cytomegalovirus serostatus. Along with the roughly 700-subject first cohort, a separate validation cohort of over a hundred different subjects was used. To predict cytomegalovirus infection status, the study brought together high-throughput TCR immunosequencing, statistical association of individual TCRs with disease status, and machine learning. A later analysis re-analyzed previously published TCR beta repertoires from 650 to 800 donors and added high-resolution HLA genotyping to study TCR occurrence patterns. Rather than using new phenotypic data, the later analysis identified candidate immune exposures from TCR beta sequences and from how often those sequences occurred across donors. An earlier analysis of roughly 600 of the donors used high-throughput TCR beta sequencing to judge whether each TCR beta V gene segment behaved as functional or pseudogenic. Donor age, sex, ethnicity and CMV serostatus were compiled alongside the repertoire data. Genome-wide SNP genotypes for about three fifths of the roughly 700 donors were used in a later genetic analysis, which treated that subset as a discovery cohort. All discovery cohort repertoires had been generated using a single sequencing platform. Both class I and class II loci were covered by HLA typing, at four-digit resolution. The number of typed donors differed by locus: roughly 629-630 for A, B, C, DRB1 and DQB1; some 500 for DQA1; approximately 610 for DPA1; and 450 to 480 for DPB1. Because of strong linkage in the cohort, a few DR-DQ haplotypes were treated as single units for association and clustering. Among 398 genotyped donors of the cohort, an average of roughly 230,000 unique TCR beta nucleotide sequences was sequenced per donor, of which roughly 17% were non-productive. Overall study results and their limits: Most TCR sequences were observed very rarely across donors, whereas some public TCRs were present in many individuals. Because counts were too low, seventeen rarely observed V segments, including chromosome 9 orphons, were excluded from the earlier analysis of around 590 of the donors. Correlated functional status among segregating V segments might be attributable to linkage disequilibrium, but an unknown experimental factor could not be ruled out. This cohort had only TCR beta chains sequenced, and the lack of alpha or paired-chain data limited which features could be detected. A further reported finding was that TCR beta sequences accurately predicted the HLA-A and HLA-B alleles for most subjects in the first cohort. In a later analysis, HLA-associated TCR beta chains showed more clonal expansion and lower generation probabilities than non-associated chains that were equally common. Most CMV-associated TCR beta chains appeared to be HLA-restricted in a later analysis, and the HLA associations seemed to be driven largely by CMV exposure. The classifier was reported to diagnose cytomegalovirus status with high specificity and sensitivity in both the original and validation cohorts. In a later genetic analysis, a missense DCLRE1C variant was associated with V-gene and J-gene trimming of TCR beta chains, and the association was replicated in an independent cohort. Roughly uniform sequencing depth across donors was assumed in presence/absence analyses, although this assumption may not hold. Some IMGT-functional V segments, including TRBV6-2 and TRBV6-3, could not be distinguished by the 87-base-pair reads and were therefore excluded. A cluster of highly shared sequence variants was judged likely to be a technical artifact of the sequencing pipeline. In vitro tests confirmed that three of the cytomegalovirus-associated TCR beta chains recognize cytomegalovirus antigens. CMV serostatus was the only immune exposure information available for the cohort. A later analysis found that TCR association rates varied across HLA loci, with DRB1 alleles showing the most associated TCRs and HLA-C alleles the fewest. According to the authors, the approach could potentially be generalized to other disease states and immunological phenotypes. When HLA alleles, especially DR and DQ, strongly co-occurred, attributing TCR associations to individual alleles was difficult. Specific HLA alleles were associated with about 17,000 TCR beta sequences at a false discovery rate of 0.05 in a later analysis. Because some donors lacked HLA typing at each locus, the association tests relied only on the typed subset. An earlier analysis of around 540 of the donors showed that most TCR beta V segments appeared in productive rearrangements either about 90% or about 30% of the time, which broadly matched IMGT annotations. In a later genetic analysis, fewer N-insertions in productive TCRs were reported among donors in an Asian-associated ancestry cluster than the approximately 630-donor mean. According to a later analysis, parvovirus B19, influenza, CMV and Epstein-Barr virus appeared linked to several top co-occurrence clusters. A total of 150 to 200 TCR beta chains were listed by the study as associated with cytomegalovirus.

The cohort was made up of several hundred healthy bone marrow donors. All cohort members were sampled while nominally healthy, although unrecorded immune exposures were likely present. The donor was CMV seronegative and belonged to the group of 352 seronegative cohort members. A peripheral blood sample was collected from each donor, and TCR beta sequencing was performed on peripheral blood mononuclear cells. The Qiagen DNeasy Blood Extraction Kit was used to extract genomic DNA from the blood cell samples. Based on the germline V gene (reference sequence), the CDR1 and CDR2 sequences are MNHEY and SMNVEV. From cysteine to phenylalanine, the CDR3 is 15 amino acids long. Only the CDR3 DNA stays, 45 bases, in frame from base 1. V ends up 5 bases short and J 3 bases short, with an unmatched junction base count of 8. This clone was observed a handful of times. What this receptor recognizes is not known. No much larger clone exists at a distance of one base, and base qualities are not known.

The method was the immunoSEQ multiplex PCR assay. For the multiplex PCR, a mixture combining 60 forward primers for TCR Vbeta segments and 13 reverse primers for TCR Jbeta segments was used. The CDR3 region of rearranged TCR beta genes was amplified from genomic DNA by a multiplex PCR assay. The Illumina HiSeq System was used to sequence the amplified TCR beta libraries as 87-base-pair reads. The source study handled its data this way. Across the roughly 600 repertoires, a later analysis counted tens of millions of unique TCR beta chains, roughly 11 million of which were shared by at least two donors. To remove PCR and sequencing errors, raw reads were error-corrected and collapsed into unique sequences using a nearest-neighbor algorithm that merged closely related sequences. To assign V, D and J gene segments, CDR3 sequences were aligned to IMGT reference sequences. Each retained sequence needed at least a six-nucleotide match to both a V gene segment and a J gene segment. A rearrangement counted as productive if the CDR3 had no stop codons and remained in frame with V and J, and every other rearrangement counted as non-productive. Following IMGT convention, CDR3 was defined as the stretch from the second conserved V-encoded cysteine to the conserved J-encoded phenylalanine. The earlier analysis of 450 to 750 of the donors excluded any sequence lacking an unambiguous match to a single V gene segment. In an earlier analysis of a few hundred of the donors, a V segment was called functional when productive rearrangements were above 56.7%, and segregating when the standard deviation between donors exceeded 5%. A statistical classification framework was developed to diagnose cytomegalovirus status using the catalog of TCR beta chain sequences. A later analysis assigned V and J genes by comparing TCR nucleotide sequences with IMGT/GENE-DB human TR gene sequences. A later analysis assigned CDR3 sequences and most-parsimonious VDJ recombination scenarios with the TCRdist pipeline. In a later analysis, every TCR beta chain was defined by the combination of its CDR3 amino acid sequence and its V-gene family, and reads without a unique V-gene family were dropped. To address suspected cross-contamination and a sequencing artifact, a later analysis removed around 600 highly shared, low-generation-probability nucleotide sequences. A later analysis calculated a clonal expansion index for each public chain from normalized within-repertoire ranks of inferred template counts. A later analysis computed generation probabilities with a VDJ recombination model fitted to out-of-frame rearrangements, and checked the results against IGoR. In a later analysis, TCR-TCR, TCR-HLA and TCR-CMV co-occurrence was scored with hypergeometric tests, and a repertoire-size bias correction was applied to TCR pairs. False discovery rates were estimated in a later analysis by permuting HLA or CMV assignments 20 times. A later analysis grouped co-occurring TCRs with DBSCAN, adding TCRdist sequence similarity when clustering within HLA-allele-positive subsets. Repertoires with fewer than 30,000 or more than 120,000 public chains, plus five repertoires with anomalous nucleotide sharing, were excluded from co-occurrence clustering. Held by TCRdb, this immuneACCESS table contains in-frame sequences only and omits some clones. Under half of the omission traces to an unresolved V gene where checked; the cause of the rest is unknown. Clone size and the V and J calls come from that table; the DNA yielded D and trimming. This sample is represented by some 120,000 clones; about 80% of them were singletons. Roughly 2.5% of the sample rests with the top ten.

The TCR comes from a young man in good health and CMV-seronegative. Sequenced input: PBMCs. The chain employs TRBV27 and TRBJ2-7, with 9 bases matching TRBD1. The nucleotide sequence reads as follows: TGTGCCAGCAGTCAGGCTCGGACAGGGGACTACGAGCAGTACTTC. Its protein product is CASSQARTGDYEQYF.